This TCR beta chain stems from a study of identical twins. This clonotype was counted between two and nine times. Each CDR3 protein gets one entry after TCRdb re-called the 5' RACE reads with MiXCR. The sample lists nearly 900,000 distinct CDR3 sequences, roughly an eighth seen once, with about 1.5% in the top ten. V lost 10 bases and J 4 bases, leaving 18 bases between the germline ends. The CDR3 runs to 14 residues. The germline V gene encodes CDR1 MNHNS and CDR2 SASEGT. The sample also formed part of further work on yellow fever vaccine responses in identical twins.

The rearrangement links TRBV6-1 to TRBJ2-3; possibly TRBD1 or TRBD2 for D (7 bases each). This TCR derives from a woman younger than 35 in good health. The sample taken for sequencing was PBMCs. The CDR3 DNA follows: TGTGCCATAGACAGGGATCGGGGGGCAGATACGCAGTATTTT. Its protein product is CAIDRDRGADTQYF.